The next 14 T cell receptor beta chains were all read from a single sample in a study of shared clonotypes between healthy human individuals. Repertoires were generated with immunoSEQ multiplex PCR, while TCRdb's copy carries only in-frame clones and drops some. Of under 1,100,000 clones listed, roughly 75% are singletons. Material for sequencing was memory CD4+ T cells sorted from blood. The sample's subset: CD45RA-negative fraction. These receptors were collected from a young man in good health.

The CDR3 DNA sequence: TGTGCCAGTAGTCTCCGTCCGATAACTTTATACGAGCAGTACTTC. It yields the protein CASSLRPITLYEQYF. The chain joins TRBV19 to TRBJ2-7, with unresolved D. The CDR3 runs 15 residues. Germline CDR1 is LNHDA and CDR2 is SQIVND (reference sequence). Between the trimmed V and J ends, which lost 5 bases and 4 bases, there was a span of 18 bases.

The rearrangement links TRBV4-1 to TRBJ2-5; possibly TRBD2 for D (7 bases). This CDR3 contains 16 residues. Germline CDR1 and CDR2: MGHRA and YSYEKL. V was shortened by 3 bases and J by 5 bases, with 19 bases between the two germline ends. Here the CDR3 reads CASSQIGGAQGETQYF. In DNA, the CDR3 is TGCGCCAGCAGCCAGATAGGGGGGGCCCAGGGGGAGACCCAGTACTTC.

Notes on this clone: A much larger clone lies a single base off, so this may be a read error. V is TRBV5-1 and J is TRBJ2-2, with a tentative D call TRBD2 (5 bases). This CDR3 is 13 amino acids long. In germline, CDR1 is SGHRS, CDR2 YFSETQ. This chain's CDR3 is CASSFDGNGEPFF. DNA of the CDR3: TGCGCCAGCAGCTTTGACGGTAACGGGGAGCCGTTTTTT.

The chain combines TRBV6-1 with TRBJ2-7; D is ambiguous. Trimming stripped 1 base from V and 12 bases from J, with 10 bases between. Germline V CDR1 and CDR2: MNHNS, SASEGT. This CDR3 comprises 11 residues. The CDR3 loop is CASSEEASRYF. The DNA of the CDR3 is TGTGCCAGCAGTGAAGAGGCGAGTCGGTACTTC.

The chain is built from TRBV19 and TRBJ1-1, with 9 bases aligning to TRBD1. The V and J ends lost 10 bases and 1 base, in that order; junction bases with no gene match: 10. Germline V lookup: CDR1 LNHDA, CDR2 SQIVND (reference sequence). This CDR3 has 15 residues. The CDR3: CATGGTGKKNTEAFF. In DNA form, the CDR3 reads TGTGCCACCGGAGGGACAGGGAAGAAGAACACTGAAGCTTTCTTT.

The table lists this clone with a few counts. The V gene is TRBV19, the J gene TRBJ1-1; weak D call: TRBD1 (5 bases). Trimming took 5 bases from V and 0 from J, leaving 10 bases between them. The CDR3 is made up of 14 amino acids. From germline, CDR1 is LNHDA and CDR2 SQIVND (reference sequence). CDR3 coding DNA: TGTGCCAGTAGTGTAACAGGCTTGAACACTGAAGCTTTCTTT. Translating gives CASSVTGLNTEAFF.

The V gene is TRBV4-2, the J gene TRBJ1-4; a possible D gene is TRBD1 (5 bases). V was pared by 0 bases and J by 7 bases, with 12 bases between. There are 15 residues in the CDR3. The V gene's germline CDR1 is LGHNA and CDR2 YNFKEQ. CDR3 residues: CASSQETTGGEKLFF. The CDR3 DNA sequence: TGTGCCAGCAGCCAAGAAACCACAGGAGGTGAAAAACTGTTTTTT.

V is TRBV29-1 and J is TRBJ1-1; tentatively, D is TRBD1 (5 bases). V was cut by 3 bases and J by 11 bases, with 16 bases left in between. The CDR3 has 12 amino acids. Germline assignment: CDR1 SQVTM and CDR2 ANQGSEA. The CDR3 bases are TGCAGCGTTGACACTCAGGGCTATGGGGCTTTCTTT. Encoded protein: CSVDTQGYGAFF.

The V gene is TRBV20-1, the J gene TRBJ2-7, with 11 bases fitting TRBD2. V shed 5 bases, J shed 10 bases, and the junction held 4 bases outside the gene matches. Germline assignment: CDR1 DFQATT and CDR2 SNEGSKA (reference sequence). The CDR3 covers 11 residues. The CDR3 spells CSAGLAGTQYF. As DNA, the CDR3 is TGCAGTGCTGGACTAGCGGGCACTCAGTACTTC.

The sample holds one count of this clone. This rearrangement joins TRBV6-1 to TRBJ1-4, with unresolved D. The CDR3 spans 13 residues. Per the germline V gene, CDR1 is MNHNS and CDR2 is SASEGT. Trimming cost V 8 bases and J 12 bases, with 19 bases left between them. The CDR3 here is CASGRDWVGELFF. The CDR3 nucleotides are TGTGCCAGCGGGAGAGATTGGGTTGGTGAACTGTTTTTT.

In nucleotides, the CDR3 is TGTGCCAGCAGCAAAAGGGTGTTCGGGCCAAGTAGGGAAAAACTGTTTTTT. This codes for CASSKRVFGPSREKLFF. The gene calls are TRBV21-1 and TRBJ1-4. TRBV21-1 is flagged as a pseudogene. The CDR3 extends over 17 amino acids.

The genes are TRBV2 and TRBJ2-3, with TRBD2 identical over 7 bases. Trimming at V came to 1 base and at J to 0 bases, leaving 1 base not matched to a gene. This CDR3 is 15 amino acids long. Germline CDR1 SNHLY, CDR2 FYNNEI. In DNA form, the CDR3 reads TGTGCCAGCAGTGAAGAGGGACTAAGCACAGATACGCAGTATTTT. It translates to CASSEEGLSTDTQYF. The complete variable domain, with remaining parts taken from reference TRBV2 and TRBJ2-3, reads EPEVTQTPSHQVTQMGQEVILRCVPISNHLYFYWYRQILGQKVEFLVSFYNNEISEKSEIFDDQFSVERPDGSNFTLKIRSTKLEDSAMYFCASSEEGLSTDTQYFGPGTRLTVL.

CDR3 protein: CASSPGQVNTGELFF. The DNA of the CDR3 is TGTGCCAGCAGCCCGGGACAGGTGAACACCGGGGAGCTGTTTTTT. The chain carries TRBV5-4 and TRBJ2-2; 8 positions match TRBD1. Germline V gene lookup returns CDR1 SGHNT and CDR2 YYREEE (reference sequence). V shed 4 bases and J 1 base; nucleotides not matched to a gene: 3. This CDR3 contains 15 residues.

The CDR3 sequence: CASSTSGSGKTQYF. The CDR3 DNA reads TGTGCCAGCAGCACTAGCGGGAGCGGAAAGACCCAGTACTTC. The genes are TRBV5-4 and TRBJ2-5; 11 positions agree with TRBD2. The CDR3 length is 14 residues. J gave up 6 bases and V 4 bases, and 5 bases lay outside the gene matches. Germline values: CDR1 SGHNT, CDR2 YYREEE (reference sequence).